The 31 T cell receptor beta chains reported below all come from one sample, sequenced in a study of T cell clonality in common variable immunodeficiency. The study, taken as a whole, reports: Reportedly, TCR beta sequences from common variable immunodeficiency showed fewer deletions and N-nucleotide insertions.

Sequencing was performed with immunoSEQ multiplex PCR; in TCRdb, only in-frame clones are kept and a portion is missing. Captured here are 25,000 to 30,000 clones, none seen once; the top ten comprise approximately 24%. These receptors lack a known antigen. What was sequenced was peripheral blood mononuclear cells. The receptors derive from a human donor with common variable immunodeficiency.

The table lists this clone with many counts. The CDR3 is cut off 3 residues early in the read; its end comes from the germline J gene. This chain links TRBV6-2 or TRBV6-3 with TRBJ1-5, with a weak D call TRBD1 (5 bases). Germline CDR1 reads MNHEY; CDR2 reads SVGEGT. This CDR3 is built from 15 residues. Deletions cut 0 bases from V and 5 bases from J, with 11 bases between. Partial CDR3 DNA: TGTGCCAGCAGTTACTCGGGGGGGATAGATCAGCCC. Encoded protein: CASSYSGGIDQP. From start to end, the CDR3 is CASSYSGGIDQPQHF.

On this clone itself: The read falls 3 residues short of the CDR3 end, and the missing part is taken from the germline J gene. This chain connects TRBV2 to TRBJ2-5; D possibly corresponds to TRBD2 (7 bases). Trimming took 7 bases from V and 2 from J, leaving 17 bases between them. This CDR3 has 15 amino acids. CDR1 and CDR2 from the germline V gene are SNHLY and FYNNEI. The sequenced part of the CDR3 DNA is TGTGCCAGCAACTACCAGCGGGGACAACAAGAGACC. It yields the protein CASNYQRGQQET. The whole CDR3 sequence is CASNYQRGQQETQYF.

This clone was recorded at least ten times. The sequenced CDR3 bases are TGTGCCAGTACTCAGGGGGCTTACCCCTCCTACGAG. Amino acids: CASTQGAYPSYE. The whole CDR3 sequence reads CASTQGAYPSYEQYF. The rearrangement joins TRBV19 to TRBJ2-7, with 8 bases identical to TRBD1. Read sequence stops 3 residues before the CDR3 end, and the germline J gene provides the missing end. Germline trimming cut 7 bases from V and 0 bases from J; bases unmatched to any gene: 8. The CDR3 extends over 15 amino acids. Germline assignment: CDR1 LNHDA and CDR2 SQIVND (reference sequence).

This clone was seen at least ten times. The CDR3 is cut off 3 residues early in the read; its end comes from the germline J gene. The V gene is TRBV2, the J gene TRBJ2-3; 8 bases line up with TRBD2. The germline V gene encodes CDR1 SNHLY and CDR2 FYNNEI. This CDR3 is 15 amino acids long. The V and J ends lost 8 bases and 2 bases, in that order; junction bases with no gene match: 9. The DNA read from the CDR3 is TGTGCCAGCCTACGGGGCGGGGGGAACACAGATACG. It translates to CASLRGGGNTDT. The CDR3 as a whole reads CASLRGGGNTDTQYF.

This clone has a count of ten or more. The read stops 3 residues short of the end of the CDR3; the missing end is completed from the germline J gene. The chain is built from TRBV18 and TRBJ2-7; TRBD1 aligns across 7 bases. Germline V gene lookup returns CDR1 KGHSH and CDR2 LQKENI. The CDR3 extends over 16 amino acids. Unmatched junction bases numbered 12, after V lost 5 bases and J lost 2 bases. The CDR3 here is CASSSRYRQGPYEQYF. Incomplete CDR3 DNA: TGTGCCAGCTCATCAAGGTATCGACAGGGCCCCTACGAG. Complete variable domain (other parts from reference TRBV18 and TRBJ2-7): NAGVMQNPRHLVRRRGQEARLRCSPMKGHSHVYWYRQLPEEGLKFMVYLQKENIIDESGMPKERFSAEFPKEGPSILRIQQVVRGDSAAYFCASSSRYRQGPYEQYFGPGTRLTVT.

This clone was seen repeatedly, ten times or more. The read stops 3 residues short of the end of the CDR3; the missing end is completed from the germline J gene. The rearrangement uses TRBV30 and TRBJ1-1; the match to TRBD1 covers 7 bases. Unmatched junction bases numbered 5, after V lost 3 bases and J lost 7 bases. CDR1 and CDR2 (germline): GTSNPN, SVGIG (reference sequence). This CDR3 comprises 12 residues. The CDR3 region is CAWRQGTGEAFF. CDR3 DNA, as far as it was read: TGTGCCTGGAGACAGGGGACCGGTGAA.

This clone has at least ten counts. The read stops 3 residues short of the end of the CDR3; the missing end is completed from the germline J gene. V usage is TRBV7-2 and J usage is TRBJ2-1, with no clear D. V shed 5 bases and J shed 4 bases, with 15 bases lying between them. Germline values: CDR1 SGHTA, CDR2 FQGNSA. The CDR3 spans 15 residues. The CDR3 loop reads CASSRPGPRYNEQFF. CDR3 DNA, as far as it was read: TGTGCCAGCAGCCGTCCGGGTCCTAGATACAATGAG.

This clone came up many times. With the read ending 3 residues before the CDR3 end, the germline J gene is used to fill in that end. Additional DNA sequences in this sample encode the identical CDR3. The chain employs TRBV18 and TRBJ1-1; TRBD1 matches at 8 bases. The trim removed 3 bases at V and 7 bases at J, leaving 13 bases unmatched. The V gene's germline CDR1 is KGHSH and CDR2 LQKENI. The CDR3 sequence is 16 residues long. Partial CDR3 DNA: TGTGCCAGCTCACCTGCGCCAGTCGGACAGGGTGGTGAA. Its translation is CASSPAPVGQGGE. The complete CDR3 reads CASSPAPVGQGGEAFF.

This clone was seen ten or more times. The covered CDR3 bases are TGTGCCAGCAGCTTAAAGGGACAGCAAGAGACC. Residues: CASSLKGQQET. Given in full, the CDR3 is CASSLKGQQETQYF. The rearrangement joins TRBV7-9 to TRBJ2-5, with 7 bases lining up with TRBD1. The CDR3 is cut off 3 residues early in the read; its end comes from the germline J gene. Germline-derived CDR1 and CDR2 are SEHNR and FQNEAQ (reference sequence). Trimming cost V 2 bases and J 2 bases; bases outside gene matches: 2. The length of the CDR3 is 14 residues. The full variable domain, in which reference TRBV7-9 and TRBJ2-5 provide the parts outside the CDR3, is DTGVSQNPRHKITKRGQNVTFRCDPISEHNRLYWYRQTLGQGPEFLTYFQNEAQLEKSRLLSDRFSAERPKGSFSTLEIQRTEQGDSAMYLCASSLKGQQETQYFGPGTRLLVL.

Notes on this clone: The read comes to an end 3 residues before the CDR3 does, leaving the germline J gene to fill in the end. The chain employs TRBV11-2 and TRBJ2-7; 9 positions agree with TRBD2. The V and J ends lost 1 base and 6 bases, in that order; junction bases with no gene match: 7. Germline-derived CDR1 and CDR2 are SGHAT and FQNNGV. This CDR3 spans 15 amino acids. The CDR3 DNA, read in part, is TGTGCCAGCAGCTTAGGCGGGAGGGCAGATCGCGAG. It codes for CASSLGGRADRE. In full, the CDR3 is CASSLGGRADREQYF.

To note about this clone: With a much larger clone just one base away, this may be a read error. Partial CDR3 DNA: TGTGCCAGCAGTCAAGGACAGATTAAGTCACCC. It yields the protein CASSQGQIKSP. The whole CDR3 is CASSQGQIKSPLHF. This chain uses TRBV2 with TRBJ1-6, with D perhaps matching TRBD1 (6 bases). The sequenced fragment ends 3 residues before the CDR3 boundary, so the rest is inferred from the germline J gene. Germline V gives CDR1 SNHLY, CDR2 FYNNEI. Between the trimmed V and J ends, which lost 5 bases and 10 bases, there was a span of 15 bases. The CDR3 is 14 residues long. Full variable domain (remainder filled in from reference TRBV2 and TRBJ1-6): EPEVTQTPSHQVTQMGQEVILRCVPISNHLYFYWYRQILGQKVEFLVSFYNNEISEKSEIFDDQFSVERPDGSNFTLKIRSTKLEDSAMYFCASSQGQIKSPLHFGNGTRLTVT.

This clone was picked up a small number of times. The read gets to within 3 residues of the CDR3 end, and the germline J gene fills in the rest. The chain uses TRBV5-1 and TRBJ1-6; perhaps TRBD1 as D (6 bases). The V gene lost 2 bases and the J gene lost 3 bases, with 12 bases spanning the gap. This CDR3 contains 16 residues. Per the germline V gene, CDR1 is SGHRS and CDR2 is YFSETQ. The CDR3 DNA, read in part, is TGCGCCAGCAGCTTAGCGGGGGGCAGCTATAATTCACCC. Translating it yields CASSLAGGSYNSP. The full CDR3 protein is CASSLAGGSYNSPLHF.

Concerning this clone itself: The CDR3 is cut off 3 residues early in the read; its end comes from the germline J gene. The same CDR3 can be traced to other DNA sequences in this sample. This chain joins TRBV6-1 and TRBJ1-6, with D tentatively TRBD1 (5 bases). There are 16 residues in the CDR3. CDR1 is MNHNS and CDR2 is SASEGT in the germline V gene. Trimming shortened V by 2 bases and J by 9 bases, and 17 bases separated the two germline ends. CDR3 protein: CASSEKAGNLGSPLHF. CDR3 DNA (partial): TGTGCCAGCAGTGAAAAAGCAGGGAATCTTGGTTCACCC.

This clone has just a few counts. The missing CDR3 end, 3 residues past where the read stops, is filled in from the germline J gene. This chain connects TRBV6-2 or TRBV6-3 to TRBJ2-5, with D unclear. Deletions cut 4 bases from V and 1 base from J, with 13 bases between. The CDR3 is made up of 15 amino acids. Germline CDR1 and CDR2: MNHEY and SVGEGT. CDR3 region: CASSSPAAAQETQYF. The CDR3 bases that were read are TGTGCCAGCAGTTCCCCCGCCGCGGCCCAAGAGACC.

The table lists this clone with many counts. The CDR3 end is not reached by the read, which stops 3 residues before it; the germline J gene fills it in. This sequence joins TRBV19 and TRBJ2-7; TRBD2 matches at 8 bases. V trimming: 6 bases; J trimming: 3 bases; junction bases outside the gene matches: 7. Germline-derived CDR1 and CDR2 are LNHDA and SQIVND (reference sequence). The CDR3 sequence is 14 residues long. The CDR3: CASSTGTSFYEQYF. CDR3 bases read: TGTGCCAGTAGCACCGGGACTAGTTTCTACGAG.

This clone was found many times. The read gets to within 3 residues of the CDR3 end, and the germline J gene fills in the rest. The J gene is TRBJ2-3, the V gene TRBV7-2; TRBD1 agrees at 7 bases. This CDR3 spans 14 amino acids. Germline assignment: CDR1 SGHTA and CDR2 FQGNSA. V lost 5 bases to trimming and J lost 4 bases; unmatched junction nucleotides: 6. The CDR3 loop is CASSPGQLADTQYF. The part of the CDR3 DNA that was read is TGTGCCAGCAGCCCGGGACAGCTGGCAGATACG.

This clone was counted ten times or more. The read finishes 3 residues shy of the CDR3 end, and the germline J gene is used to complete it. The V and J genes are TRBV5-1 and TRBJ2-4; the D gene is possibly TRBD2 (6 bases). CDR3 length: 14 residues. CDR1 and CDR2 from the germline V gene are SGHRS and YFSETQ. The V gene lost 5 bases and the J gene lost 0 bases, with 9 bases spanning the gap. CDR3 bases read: TGCGCCAGCAGTCTAGCGTTAGCCAAAAACATT. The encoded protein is CASSLALAKNI. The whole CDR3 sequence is CASSLALAKNIQYF. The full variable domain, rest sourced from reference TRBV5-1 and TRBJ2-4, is KAGVTQTPRYLIKTRGQQVTLSCSPISGHRSVSWYQQTPGQGLQFLFEYFSETQRNKGNFPGRFSGRQFSNSRSEMNVSTLELGDSALYLCASSLALAKNIQYFGAGTRLSVL.

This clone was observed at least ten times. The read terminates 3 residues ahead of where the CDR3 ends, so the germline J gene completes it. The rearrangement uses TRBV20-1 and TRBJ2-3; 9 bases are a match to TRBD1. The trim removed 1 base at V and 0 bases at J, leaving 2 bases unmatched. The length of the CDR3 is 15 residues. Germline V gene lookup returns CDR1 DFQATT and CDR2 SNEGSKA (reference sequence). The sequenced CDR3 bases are TGCAGTGCTAGAGGGACAGGGGACAGCACAGATACG. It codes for CSARGTGDSTDT. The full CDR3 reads CSARGTGDSTDTQYF.

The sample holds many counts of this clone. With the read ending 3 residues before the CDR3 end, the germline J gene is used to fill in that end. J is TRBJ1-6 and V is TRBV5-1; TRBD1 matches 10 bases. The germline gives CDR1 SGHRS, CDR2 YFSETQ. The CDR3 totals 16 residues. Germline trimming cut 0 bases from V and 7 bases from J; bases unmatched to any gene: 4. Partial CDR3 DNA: TGCGCCAGCAGCTTGGTCCCGGACAGGGGGAATTCACCC. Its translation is CASSLVPDRGNSP. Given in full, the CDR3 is CASSLVPDRGNSPLHF.

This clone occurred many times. CDR3 bases read: TGCAGCGTTGAAGTCCTAGCGAGAGGGAAAGAGACC. Amino acids: CSVEVLARGKET. The entire CDR3 sequence reads CSVEVLARGKETQYF. This rearrangement joins TRBV29-1 to TRBJ2-5, with D perhaps matching TRBD2 (6 bases). The sequenced fragment ends 3 residues before the CDR3 boundary, so the rest is inferred from the germline J gene. The germline V gene encodes CDR1 SQVTM and CDR2 ANQGSEA. The length of the CDR3 is 15 residues. Trimming stripped 1 base from V and 3 bases from J, with 15 bases between.

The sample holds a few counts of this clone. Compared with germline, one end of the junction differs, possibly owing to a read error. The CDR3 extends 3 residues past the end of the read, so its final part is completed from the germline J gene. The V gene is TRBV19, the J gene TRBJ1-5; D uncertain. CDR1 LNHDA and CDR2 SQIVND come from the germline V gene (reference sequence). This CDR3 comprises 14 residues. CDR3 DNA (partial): TGTGCCAGTAGTAAGTTTCACAGCAAGCAGCCC. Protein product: CASSKFHSKQP. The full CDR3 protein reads CASSKFHSKQPQHF.

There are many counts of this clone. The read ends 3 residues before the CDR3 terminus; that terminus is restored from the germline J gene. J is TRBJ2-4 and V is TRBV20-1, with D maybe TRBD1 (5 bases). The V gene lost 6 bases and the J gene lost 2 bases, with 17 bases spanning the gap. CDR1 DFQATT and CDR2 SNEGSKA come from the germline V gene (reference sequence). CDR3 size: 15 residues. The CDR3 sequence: CSAKQRQGTKNIQYF. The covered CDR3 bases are TGCAGTGCAAAACAACGGCAGGGTACCAAAAACATT.

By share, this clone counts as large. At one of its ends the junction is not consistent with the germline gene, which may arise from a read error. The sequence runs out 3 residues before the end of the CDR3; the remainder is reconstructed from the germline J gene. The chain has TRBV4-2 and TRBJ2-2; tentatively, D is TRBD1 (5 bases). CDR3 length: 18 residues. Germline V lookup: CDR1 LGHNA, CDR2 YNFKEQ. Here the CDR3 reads CASSQDQGLPGKAGELFF. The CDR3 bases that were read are TGCGCCAGCAGCCAAGATCAGGGCTTACCAGGGAAGGCCGGGGAG.

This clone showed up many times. CDR3 sequence reads: CAVLAGSYEQYF. CDR3 bases read: TGTGCCGTACTGGCGGGGTCCTACGAG. V is TRBV30 and J is TRBJ2-7; perhaps TRBD2 as D (6 bases). The CDR3 extends 3 residues past the end of the read, so its final part is completed from the germline J gene. V dropped 8 bases and J dropped 1 base, with 12 bases sitting between them. CDR3 length: 12 amino acids. CDR1 and CDR2 from the germline V gene are GTSNPN and SVGIG (reference sequence).

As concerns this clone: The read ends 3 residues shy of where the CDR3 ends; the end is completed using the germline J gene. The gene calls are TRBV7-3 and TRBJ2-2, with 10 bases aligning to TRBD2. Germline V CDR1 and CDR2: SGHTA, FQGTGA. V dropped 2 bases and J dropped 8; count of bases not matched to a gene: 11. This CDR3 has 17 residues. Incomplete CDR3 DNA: TGTGCCAGCAGCTTATTTGCCAGCGGGAGGGCCGCAGGGGAG. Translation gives CASSLFASGRAAGE. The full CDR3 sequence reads CASSLFASGRAAGELFF.

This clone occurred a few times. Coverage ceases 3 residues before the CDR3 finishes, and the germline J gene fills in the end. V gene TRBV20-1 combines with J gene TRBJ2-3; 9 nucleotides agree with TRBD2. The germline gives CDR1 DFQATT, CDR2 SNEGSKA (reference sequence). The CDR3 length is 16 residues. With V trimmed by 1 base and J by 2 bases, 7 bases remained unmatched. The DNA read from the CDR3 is TGCAGTGCTAGAGCGCTTAGCGGGGGCCACACAGATACG. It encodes CSARALSGGHTDT. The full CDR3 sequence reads CSARALSGGHTDTQYF.

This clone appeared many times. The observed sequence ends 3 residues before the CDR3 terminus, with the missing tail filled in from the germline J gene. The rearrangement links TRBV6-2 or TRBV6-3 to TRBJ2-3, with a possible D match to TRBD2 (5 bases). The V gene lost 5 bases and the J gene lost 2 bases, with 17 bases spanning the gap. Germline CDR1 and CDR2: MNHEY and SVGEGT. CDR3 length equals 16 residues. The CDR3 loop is CASSHPRGLTTDTQYF. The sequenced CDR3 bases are TGTGCCAGCAGTCACCCCCGAGGACTGACCACAGATACG.

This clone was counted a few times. CDR3: CASSLKGAGNTGELFF. CDR3 bases read: TGTGCCAGCAGCTTAAAGGGGGCGGGGAACACCGGGGAG. V gene TRBV7-3 combines with J gene TRBJ2-2; 7 nucleotides match TRBD1. The read terminates 3 residues ahead of where the CDR3 ends, so the germline J gene completes it. The germline CDR1 and CDR2 sequences are SGHTA and FQGTGA. The CDR3 covers 16 residues. With 1 base clipped from V and 1 base from J, the junction kept 3 bases outside the gene matches.

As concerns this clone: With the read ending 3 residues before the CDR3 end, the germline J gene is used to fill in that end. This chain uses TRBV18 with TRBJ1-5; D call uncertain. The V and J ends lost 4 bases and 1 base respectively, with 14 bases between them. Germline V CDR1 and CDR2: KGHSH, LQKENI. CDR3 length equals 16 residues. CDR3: CASSLSAQGSNQPQHF. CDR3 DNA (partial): TGTGCCAGCTCACTTAGTGCCCAAGGGAGCAATCAGCCC.

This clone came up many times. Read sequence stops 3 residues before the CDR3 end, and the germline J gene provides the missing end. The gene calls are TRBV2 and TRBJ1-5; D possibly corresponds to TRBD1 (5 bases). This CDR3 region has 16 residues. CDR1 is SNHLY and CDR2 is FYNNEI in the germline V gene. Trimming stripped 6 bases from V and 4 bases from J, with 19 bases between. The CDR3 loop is CASRHRDAGRNQPQHF. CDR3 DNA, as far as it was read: TGTGCCAGCAGGCACCGGGACGCGGGGCGAAATCAGCCC. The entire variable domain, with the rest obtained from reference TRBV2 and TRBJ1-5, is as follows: EPEVTQTPSHQVTQMGQEVILRCVPISNHLYFYWYRQILGQKVEFLVSFYNNEISEKSEIFDDQFSVERPDGSNFTLKIRSTKLEDSAMYFCASRHRDAGRNQPQHFGDGTRLSIL.

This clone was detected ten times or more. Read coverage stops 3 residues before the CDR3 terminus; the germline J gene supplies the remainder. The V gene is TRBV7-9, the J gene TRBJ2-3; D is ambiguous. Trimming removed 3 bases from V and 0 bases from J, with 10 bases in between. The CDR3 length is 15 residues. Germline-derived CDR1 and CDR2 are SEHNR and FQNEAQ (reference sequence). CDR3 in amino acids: CASSLVAGSTDTQYF. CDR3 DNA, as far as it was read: TGTGCCAGCAGCTTGGTCGCAGGAAGCACAGATACG.